The 28 T cell receptor beta chains in this list originate from one sample, sequenced in a study of T cells in Graves' hyperthyroidism and ophthalmopathy. Researchers took RNA transcripts and amplified the TCR beta CDR3 regions from them. During a first-round RT-PCR of the TCR CDR3, the HTBI primer set was used. TCRdb redid the calling of the multiplex PCR reads with MiXCR, one entry per CDR3 protein. The data show about 350,000 distinct CDR3 sequences, with approximately 15% seen just once and just under 25% held by the top ten. Sequencing input: blood. The receptor source for this set is a woman younger than 45 with Graves' hyperthyroidism.

This clonotype was recorded at least ten times. CDR3 amino acids: CAWTLGGGVNEQFF. Written as DNA, the CDR3 is TGTGCCTGGACCCTCGGTGGGGGGGTCAATGAGCAGTTCTTC. The chain is built from TRBV30 and TRBJ2-1, with 7 bases lining up with TRBD2. Germline V gives CDR1 GTSNPN, CDR2 SVGIG (reference sequence). This CDR3 comprises 14 residues. After removal of 4 bases from V and 6 bases from J, the junction contained 9 bases not matched to a gene. The whole variable domain, remainder taken from reference TRBV30 and TRBJ2-1, is SQTIHQWPATLVQPVGSPLSLECTVEGTSNPNLYWYRQAAGRGLQLLFYSVGIGQISSEVPQNLSASRPQDRQFILSSKKLLLSDSGFYLCAWTLGGGVNEQFFGPGTRLTVL.

This clonotype has at least ten counts. The chain carries TRBV9 and TRBJ2-7; possible D gene TRBD2, 6 bases. Trimming stripped 0 bases from V and 0 bases from J, with 13 bases between. The CDR3 consists of 16 residues. Germline CDR1 reads SGDLS; CDR2 reads YYNGEE. The CDR3 loop reads CASSVDGTPSSYEQYF. The CDR3 region has the DNA TGTGCCAGCAGCGTAGACGGGACTCCAAGCTCCTACGAGCAGTACTTC.

This clonotype came up many times. The chain couples TRBV29-1 to TRBJ1-5; D gene unclear. Germline V gene data show CDR1 as SQVTM and CDR2 as ANQGSEA. The CDR3 length is 14 residues. V lost 4 bases and J lost 2, with 12 bases in between. The CDR3: CSVVYGVGNQPQHF. The CDR3 nucleotides are TGCAGCGTTGTCTACGGGGTCGGCAATCAGCCCCAGCATTTT. Combining the CDR3 with reference TRBV29-1 and TRBJ1-5 gives the whole variable domain SAVISQKPSRDICQRGTSLTIQCQVDSQVTMMFWYRQQPGQSLTLIATANQGSEATYESGFVIDKFPISRPNLTFSTLTVSNMSPEDSSIYLCSVVYGVGNQPQHFGDGTRLSIL.

This clonotype was observed many times. The chain recombines TRBV28 with TRBJ1-5, with a possible D match to TRBD1 (5 bases). The CDR3 covers 14 residues. CDR1 and CDR2 (germline): MDHEN, SYDVKM. V lost 3 bases and J lost 4, with 10 bases in between. DNA for the CDR3: TGTGCCAGCAGTTTTTTCAGGGTTAATCAGCCCCAGCATTTT. Translating it yields CASSFFRVNQPQHF. The full variable domain, with the rest looked up from reference TRBV28 and TRBJ1-5, is DVKVTQSSRYLVKRTGEKVFLECVQDMDHENMFWYRQDPGLGLRLIYFSYDVKMKEKGDIPEGYSVSREKKERFSLILESASTNQTSMYLCASSFFRVNQPQHFGDGTRLSIL.

This chain connects TRBV18 to TRBJ2-4, with a weak D call TRBD2 (6 bases). The germline gives CDR1 KGHSH, CDR2 LQKENI. The CDR3 is 14 amino acids. Trimming stripped 3 bases from V and 8 bases from J, with 14 bases between. Written as DNA, the CDR3 is TGTGCCAGCTCACCTGGGGCAGAGCGGGACATTCAGTACTTC. Its translation: CASSPGAERDIQYF.

The chain combines TRBV7-9 with TRBJ1-6; a possible D gene is TRBD1 (6 bases). Trimming cost V 4 bases and J 10 bases, with 11 bases left between them. Germline values: CDR1 SEHNR, CDR2 FQNEAQ (reference sequence). The CDR3 loop spans 13 amino acids. The CDR3 loop reads CASSSNRESPLHF. The CDR3 DNA reads TGTGCCAGCAGCTCAAACAGGGAATCACCCCTCCACTTT.

This clonotype has ten or more counts. The chain uses TRBV3-1 and TRBJ1-1; a possible D gene is TRBD1 (5 bases). CDR1 is LGHDT, CDR2 YNNKEL, per germline (reference sequence). The germline V and J ends were trimmed by 3 bases and 1 base, with 9 bases remaining between them. The CDR3 runs 14 residues. The CDR3: CASSQWGGNTEAFF. The CDR3 nucleotides read TGTGCCAGCAGCCAGTGGGGGGGGAACACTGAAGCTTTCTTT.

The V gene is TRBV5-1, the J gene TRBJ2-7, with no clear D. Germline CDR1 reads SGHRS; CDR2 reads YFSETQ. Trimming removed 0 bases from V and 2 bases from J, with 12 bases in between. This CDR3 comprises 15 residues. This CDR3 reads CASSLVVSGPYEQYF. CDR3 DNA sequence: TGCGCCAGCAGCTTGGTCGTCTCGGGTCCCTACGAGCAGTACTTC.

V is TRBV20-1 and J is TRBJ1-1; TRBD1 is a possible D gene (6 bases). Germline V gives CDR1 DFQATT, CDR2 SNEGSKA (reference sequence). V lost 6 bases, J lost 1 base, and 15 bases lay in between. The CDR3 loop spans 14 amino acids. CDR3: CSAAPGASNTEAFF. Written as DNA, the CDR3 is TGCAGTGCCGCGCCAGGGGCTTCGAACACTGAAGCTTTCTTT.

This clonotype showed up many times. This chain joins TRBV7-2 and TRBJ2-3; 8 bases agree with TRBD1. The CDR3 extends over 13 amino acids. The V gene's germline CDR1 is SGHTA and CDR2 FQGNSA. CDR3 protein: CASQGARVDTQYF. The CDR3 DNA reads TGTGCTAGCCAGGGGGCGCGGGTAGATACGCAGTATTTT.

The chain uses TRBV29-1 and TRBJ1-4, with D hard to call. The CDR3 loop spans 13 amino acids. Germline CDR1 reads SQVTM; CDR2 reads ANQGSEA. The germline V and J ends were trimmed by 2 bases and 8 bases, with 12 bases remaining between them. The CDR3 protein is CSVEIAGGEKLFF. Written as DNA, the CDR3 is TGCAGCGTTGAAATTGCTGGAGGCGAAAAACTGTTTTTT.

On this clonotype: A much bigger clone sits one base away, suggesting this may be a read error. V is TRBV2 and J is TRBJ2-7; the D gene is possibly TRBD1 (5 bases). Germline lookup yields CDR1 SNHLY and CDR2 FYNNEI. V dropped 7 bases and J dropped 3 bases, with 10 bases sitting between them. The CDR3 length is 12 residues. The CDR3 coding sequence is TGTGCCAGCACTGGGGCAGGCTACGAGCAGTACTTC. Its translation is CASTGAGYEQYF.

This clonotype has at least ten counts. The chain couples TRBV28 to TRBJ1-4, with no clear D. Germline values: CDR1 MDHEN, CDR2 SYDVKM. V lost 5 bases and J 8 bases, leaving 15 bases between the germline ends. The CDR3 runs to 14 residues. CDR3 region: CASSELREAEKLFF. CDR3 sequence (DNA): TGTGCCAGCAGTGAACTCCGGGAGGCAGAAAAACTGTTTTTT. The entire variable domain, with the rest obtained from reference TRBV28 and TRBJ1-4, is as follows: DVKVTQSSRYLVKRTGEKVFLECVQDMDHENMFWYRQDPGLGLRLIYFSYDVKMKEKGDIPEGYSVSREKKERFSLILESASTNQTSMYLCASSELREAEKLFFGSGTQLSVL.

This clonotype was counted at least ten times. The chain couples TRBV29-1 to TRBJ1-1, with a possible D match to TRBD1 (5 bases). V was cut by 5 bases and J by 4 bases, with 14 bases left in between. This CDR3 is 13 amino acids long. The germline CDR1 and CDR2 sequences are SQVTM and ANQGSEA. The CDR3 region is CSVMGQGGTEAFF. DNA for the CDR3: TGCAGCGTTATGGGGCAGGGCGGCACTGAAGCTTTCTTT.

In its sample, this clonotype was seen a few times. The chain links TRBV20-1 to TRBJ2-7; the D gene could be TRBD1 or TRBD2 (7 bases each). The CDR3 runs 15 residues. Per the germline V gene, CDR1 is DFQATT and CDR2 is SNEGSKA (reference sequence). Between the trimmed V and J ends, which lost 2 bases and 3 bases, there was a span of 17 bases. This chain's CDR3 is CSARRGRGTFYEQYF. As DNA, the CDR3 is TGCAGTGCTAGAAGGGGGCGGGGGACGTTCTACGAGCAGTACTTC.

This clonotype was counted at least ten times. The V call is TRBV6-1, the J call TRBJ2-3; D is perhaps TRBD1 (5 bases). The CDR3 loop spans 13 amino acids. Trimming pared 2 bases from V and 6 bases from J, leaving 9 bases between. Per the germline V gene, CDR1 is MNHNS and CDR2 is SASEGT. The CDR3: CASSETGLDTQYF. As DNA, the CDR3 is TGTGCCAGCAGTGAAACAGGCCTCGATACGCAGTATTTT.

This clonotype was detected ten times or more. The chain has TRBV7-2 and TRBJ1-4; 8 bases are a match to TRBD1. This CDR3 spans 15 amino acids. Losses at the gene ends were 4 bases for V and 8 bases for J; bases not matched to a gene: 9. Germline-derived CDR1 and CDR2 are SGHTA and FQGNSA. Here the CDR3 DNA reads TGTGCCAGCAGCTCACGACAGGGGTGGGACGAAAAACTGTTTTTT. Its protein product is CASSSRQGWDEKLFF. The full variable domain, completed using reference TRBV7-2 and TRBJ1-4, is GAGVSQSPSNKVTEKGKDVELRCDPISGHTALYWYRQSLGQGLEFLIYFQGNSAPDKSGLPSDRFSAERTGGSVSTLTIQRTQQEDSAVYLCASSSRQGWDEKLFFGSGTQLSVL.

The V and J genes are TRBV12-3 or TRBV12-4 and TRBJ1-1; possibly TRBD1 for D (6 bases). The CDR3 contains 11 residues. The V and J ends lost 6 bases and 8 bases respectively, with 10 bases between them. The CDR3: CASRFGTEAFF. Here the CDR3 DNA reads TGTGCCAGCAGGTTCGGGACAGAAGCTTTCTTT.

Many counts were recorded for this clonotype. The V gene is TRBV10-3, the J gene TRBJ1-1; no definite D call. Germline values: CDR1 ENHRY, CDR2 SYGVKD. With 11 bases removed from V and 1 base from J, the gap between germline ends came to 17 bases. This CDR3 contains 14 residues. The CDR3 DNA follows: TGTGCCCCATGTTCCCCACCGAGGAACACTGAAGCTTTCTTT. Protein product: CAPCSPPRNTEAFF.

This clonotype was observed a few times. This chain uses TRBV9 with TRBJ2-5, with TRBD1 as a possible D gene (6 bases). This CDR3 has 15 amino acids. Germline V CDR1 and CDR2: SGDLS, YYNGEE. The ends were cut back, 4 bases at V and 2 bases at J, with 15 bases in the middle. CDR3 in amino acids: CASSPGPGVQETQYF. CDR3 in DNA: TGTGCCAGCAGCCCTGGCCCAGGGGTTCAAGAGACCCAGTACTTC.

This sequence joins TRBV5-6 and TRBJ1-1; the D is unclear. This CDR3 is 12 amino acids long. The germline V gene has CDR1 SGHDT and CDR2 YYEEEE. The V end was cut by 0 bases, the J end by 8 bases, with 8 bases between. The CDR3 nucleotides read TGTGCCAGCAGCTTGGCGTCCGTAGAAGCTTTCTTT. Amino acid sequence: CASSLASVEAFF.

This clonotype showed up just a few times. This rearrangement joins TRBV19 to TRBJ1-1, with D tentatively TRBD1 (6 bases). With 4 bases removed from V and 4 bases from J, the gap between germline ends came to 13 bases. This CDR3 contains 14 residues. Germline V gene data show CDR1 as LNHDA and CDR2 as SQIVND (reference sequence). CDR3 in amino acids: CASSTGGRFTEAFF. The DNA of the CDR3 is TGTGCCAGTAGTACCGGGGGGCGTTTCACTGAAGCTTTCTTT.

Comments on this clonotype: A single base separates this from a much larger clone, so it may be a read error. This chain connects TRBV7-9 to TRBJ2-3; tentatively, D is TRBD2 (5 bases). This CDR3 contains 16 residues. Germline V CDR1 and CDR2: SEHNR, FQNEAQ (reference sequence). As DNA, the CDR3 is TGTGCCAGCATCTTAGGACTCGGGGATATCACAGATACGCAGTATTTT. This sequence encodes CASILGLGDITDTQYF. Together with reference TRBV7-9 and TRBJ2-3, the CDR3 gives the full variable domain: DTGVSQNPRHKITKRGQNVTFRCDPISEHNRLYWYRQTLGQGPEFLTYFQNEAQLEKSRLLSDRFSAERPKGSFSTLEIQRTEQGDSAMYLCASILGLGDITDTQYFGPGTRLTVL.

The chain uses TRBV12-3 or TRBV12-4 and TRBJ2-2; no clear D. The CDR3 loop spans 13 amino acids. The ends were cut back, 2 bases at V and 6 bases at J, with 7 bases in the middle. In DNA form, the CDR3 reads TGTGCCAGCAGTTTAATGCCGGCCGGGGAGCTGTTTTTT. Translation gives CASSLMPAGELFF.

This clonotype was seen only a few times. This chain joins TRBV20-1 and TRBJ2-4, with 10 bases aligning to TRBD1. Germline V gene data show CDR1 as DFQATT and CDR2 as SNEGSKA (reference sequence). There are 15 residues in the CDR3. Unmatched junction bases numbered 6, after V lost 3 bases and J lost 4 bases. The chain's CDR3 is CSASPPGQGKNIQYF. The CDR3 nucleotides are TGCAGTGCTAGTCCCCCGGGACAGGGGAAAAACATTCAGTACTTC.

This clonotype was observed a few times. The chain recombines TRBV6-5 with TRBJ2-1; D remains ambiguous. The ends were cut back, 4 bases at V and 0 bases at J, with 13 bases in the middle. The V gene's germline CDR1 is MNHEY and CDR2 SVGAGI. The CDR3 contains 16 residues. This CDR3 is CASSSQKGSSYNEQFF. CDR3 sequence (DNA): TGTGCCAGCAGTTCCCAAAAAGGCAGCTCCTACAATGAGCAGTTCTTC.

The chain employs TRBV5-6 and TRBJ2-2, with 7 bases identical to TRBD1. The CDR3 length is 15 residues. Trimming at V came to 2 bases and at J to 3 bases, leaving 4 bases not matched to a gene. Germline V lookup: CDR1 SGHDT, CDR2 YYEEEE. The CDR3 is CASSLRGRDTGELFF. As DNA, the CDR3 is TGTGCCAGCAGCTTAAGGGGGCGCGACACCGGGGAGCTGTTTTTT. Drawing the rest from reference TRBV5-6 and TRBJ2-2, the complete variable domain is DAGVTQSPTHLIKTRGQQVTLRCSPKSGHDTVSWYQQALGQGPQFIFQYYEEEERQRGNFPDRFSGHQFPNYSSELNVNALLLGDSALYLCASSLRGRDTGELFFGEGSRLTVL.

V usage is TRBV6-2 or TRBV6-3 and J usage is TRBJ2-1; the match to TRBD2 covers 15 bases. V was clipped by 2 bases and J by 5 bases; unmatched bases: 10. CDR1 is MNHEY and CDR2 is SVGEGT in the germline V gene. This CDR3 contains 19 residues. CDR3: CASSYPHGLAGGPHNEQFF. CDR3 sequence (DNA): TGTGCCAGCAGTTACCCCCACGGACTAGCGGGAGGGCCGCACAATGAGCAGTTCTTC.